This entry features one T cell receptor (beta chain) sequence. It lacks a known antigen. It has no much larger one-base neighbor in the sample; base qualities were not kept. The data stem from a study of OX40 agonist ivuxolimab in advanced cancers. In terms of the full investigation: Ivuxolimab was a fully human IgG2 agonistic monoclonal antibody targeting the costimulatory receptor OX40 (CD134). Prior anti-PD-1, anti-PD-L1 or anti-CTLA-4 therapy was permitted, and 40% of dose-escalation patients had received checkpoint inhibitors. The dose-escalation cohort was approximately 83% male with a mean age of about 65 years, ranging from roughly 23 to 90. Of the roughly 52 dose-escalation patients, hepatocellular carcinoma was present in around 20, melanoma in approximately 15, renal cell carcinoma in 9 and head and neck cancer in 9. The paper describes the monotherapy dose-escalation part (N of about 55 patients) of the phase I trial of ivuxolimab. Peripheral TCRbeta sequencing was intended to test whether TCR sequence diversity was altered and clonal T-cell expansion was caused by ivuxolimab. Partial responses were achieved by three dose-escalation patients, of whom one had hepatocellular carcinoma and two had cutaneous melanoma. Intravenous ivuxolimab was administered to patients every 2 weeks at six dose levels: 0.01, 0.1, 0.3, 1.5, 3 and 10 mg/kg. Broad study findings and their caveats: On average, CD8+ T cells showed more expanded clones than CD4+ T cells after ivuxolimab. The antigen specificity of the clonally expanded peripheral T cells was not determined. In partial responders in the 0.1-3.0 mg/kg groups, normalized peripheral clonal expansion was found to be among the lowest, especially among CD8+ T cells. At doses of 0.1 to 3.0 mg/kg, clonal expansion of both CD4+ and CD8+ T cells in blood was seen between baseline and week 6. Low levels of normalized T-cell clonal expansion were also seen in some patients who did not respond.

For sequencing of the TCRbeta CDR3 region, genomic DNA was extracted from the sorted cells. The immunoSEQ Assay was used for sequencing of TCRbeta CDR3 regions. As stored in TCRdb, this immuneACCESS dataset retains in-frame rearrangements with V and J assigned. A fraction of the clones does not appear; measured against another copy, unresolved V genes explain less than half of the discrepancy, and the remainder lacks a known reason. The sample table lists 45,000 to 65,000 clones, more than 75% of them with a count of one. About 1.8% of the sample rests with the top ten. V is trimmed back by 2 bases and J by 8 bases, and the junction contains 5 bases that no gene match accounts for. From the cysteine through the phenylalanine, the CDR3 covers 16 amino acids. The read is trimmed to its CDR3 DNA, 48 bases read in frame from base 1. The germline V gene gives CDR1 as MDHEN and CDR2 as SYDVKM. The trial excluded patients who had a history of autoimmune disease or who were on systemic immunosuppression. In every dose cohort, peripheral blood was drawn for TCR sequencing at baseline, cycle 4 day 1, and cycle 7 day 1. The samples were drawn from a first-in-human, open-label, multicenter phase I dose-escalation trial of ivuxolimab. Adults with locally advanced or metastatic melanoma, renal cell, hepatocellular, or head and neck squamous cell carcinoma were enrolled in the trial. Before TCR sequencing, CD4+ T cells and CD8+ T cells were sorted from peripheral blood as separate populations.

The sample in question was CD4+ or CD8+ T cells sorted from blood, obtained in a trial of the OX40 agonist ivuxolimab. The sequence was collected from an adult with an advanced solid tumor such as melanoma, head and neck, liver or kidney cancer. Here the chain combines TRBV28 and TRBJ1-6; the central 11 bases match TRBD1. Here the CDR3 is given as CASSLPGQGAYSPLHF. The nucleotide sequence is given as TGTGCCAGCAGTTTACCCGGACAGGGGGCCTATTCACCCCTCCACTTT. The full variable domain, with segments outside the CDR3 supplied by the reference TRBV28 and TRBJ1-6 proteins, appears as DVKVTQSSRYLVKRTGEKVFLECVQDMDHENMFWYRQDPGLGLRLIYFSYDVKMKEKGDIPEGYSVSREKKERFSLILESASTNQTSMYLCASSLPGQGAYSPLHFGNGTRLTVT.